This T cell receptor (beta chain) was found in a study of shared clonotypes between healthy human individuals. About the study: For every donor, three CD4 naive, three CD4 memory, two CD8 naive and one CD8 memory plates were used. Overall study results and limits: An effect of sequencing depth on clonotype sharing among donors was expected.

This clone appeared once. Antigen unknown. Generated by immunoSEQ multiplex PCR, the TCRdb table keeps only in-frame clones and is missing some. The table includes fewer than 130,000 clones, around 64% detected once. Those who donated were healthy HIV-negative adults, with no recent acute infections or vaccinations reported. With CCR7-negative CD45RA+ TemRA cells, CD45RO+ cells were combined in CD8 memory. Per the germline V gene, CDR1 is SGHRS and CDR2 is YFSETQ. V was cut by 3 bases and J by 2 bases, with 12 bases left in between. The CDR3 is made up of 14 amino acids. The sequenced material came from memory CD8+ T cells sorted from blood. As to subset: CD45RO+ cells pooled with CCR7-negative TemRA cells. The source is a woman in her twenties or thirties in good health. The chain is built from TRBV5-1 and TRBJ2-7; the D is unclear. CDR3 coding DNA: TGCGCCAGCAGCTCCGGACGACACACCTACGAGCAGTACTTC. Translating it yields CASSSGRHTYEQYF.